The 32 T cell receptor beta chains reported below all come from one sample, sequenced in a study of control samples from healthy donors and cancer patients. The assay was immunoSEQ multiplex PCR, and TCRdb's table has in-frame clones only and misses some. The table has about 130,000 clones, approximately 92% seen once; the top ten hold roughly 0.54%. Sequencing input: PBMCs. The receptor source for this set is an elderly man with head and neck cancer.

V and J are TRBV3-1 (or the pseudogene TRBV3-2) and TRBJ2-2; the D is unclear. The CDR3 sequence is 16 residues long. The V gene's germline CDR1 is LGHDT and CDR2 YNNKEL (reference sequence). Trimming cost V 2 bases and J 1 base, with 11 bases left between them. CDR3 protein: CASSQFVLQNTGELFF. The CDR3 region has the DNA TGTGCCAGCAGCCAATTTGTTCTACAGAACACCGGGGAGCTGTTTTTT.

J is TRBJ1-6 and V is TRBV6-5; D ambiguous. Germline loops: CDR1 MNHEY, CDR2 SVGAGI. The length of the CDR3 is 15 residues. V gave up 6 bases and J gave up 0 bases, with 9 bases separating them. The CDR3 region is CASSQTGSYNSPLHF. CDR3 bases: TGTGCCAGCAGCCAGACGGGCTCCTATAATTCACCCCTCCACTTT.

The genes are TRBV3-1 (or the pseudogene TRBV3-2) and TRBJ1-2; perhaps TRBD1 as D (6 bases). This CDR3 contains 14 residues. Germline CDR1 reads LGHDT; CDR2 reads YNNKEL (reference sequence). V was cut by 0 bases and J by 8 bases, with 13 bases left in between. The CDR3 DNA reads TGTGCCAGCAGCCAAGATACAGGAGGGGGAGGCTACACCTTC. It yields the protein CASSQDTGGGGYTF.

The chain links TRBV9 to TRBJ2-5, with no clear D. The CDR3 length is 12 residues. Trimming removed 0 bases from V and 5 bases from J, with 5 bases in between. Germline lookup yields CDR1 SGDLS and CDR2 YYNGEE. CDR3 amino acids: CASSVAEETQYF. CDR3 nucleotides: TGTGCCAGCAGCGTAGCAGAGGAGACCCAGTACTTC.

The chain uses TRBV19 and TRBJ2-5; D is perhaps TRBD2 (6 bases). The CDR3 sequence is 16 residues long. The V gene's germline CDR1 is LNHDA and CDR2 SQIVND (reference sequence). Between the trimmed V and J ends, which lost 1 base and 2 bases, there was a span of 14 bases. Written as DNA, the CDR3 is TGTGCCAGTAGTATAGCGGGCGGGGCCGCGCAAGAGACCCAGTACTTC. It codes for CASSIAGGAAQETQYF.

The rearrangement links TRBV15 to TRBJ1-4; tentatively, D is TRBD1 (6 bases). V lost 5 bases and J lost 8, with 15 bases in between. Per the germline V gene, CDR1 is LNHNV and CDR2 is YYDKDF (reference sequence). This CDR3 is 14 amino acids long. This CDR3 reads CATSPTGIGEKLFF. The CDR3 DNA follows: TGTGCCACCAGCCCCACAGGGATTGGGGAAAAACTGTTTTTT.

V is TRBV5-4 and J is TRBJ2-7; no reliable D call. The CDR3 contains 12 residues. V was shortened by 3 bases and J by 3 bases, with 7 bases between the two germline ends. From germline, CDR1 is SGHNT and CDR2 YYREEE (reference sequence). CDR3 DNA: TGTGCCAGCAGCTCGGGCAGCTACGAGCAGTACTTC. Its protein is CASSSGSYEQYF.

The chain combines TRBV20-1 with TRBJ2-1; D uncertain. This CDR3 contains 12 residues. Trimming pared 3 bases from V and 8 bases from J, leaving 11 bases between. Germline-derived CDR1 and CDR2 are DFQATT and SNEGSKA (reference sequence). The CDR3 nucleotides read TGCAGTGCTAGTCGGGCCCCCGATGAGCAGTTCTTC. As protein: CSASRAPDEQFF.

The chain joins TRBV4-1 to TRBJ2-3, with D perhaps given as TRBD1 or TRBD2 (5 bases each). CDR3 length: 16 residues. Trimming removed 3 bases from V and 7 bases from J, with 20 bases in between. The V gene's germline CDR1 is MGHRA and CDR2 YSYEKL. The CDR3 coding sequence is TGCGCCAGCAGCCAGACGTCCGGGGCCTCGGGTCATACGCAGTATTTT. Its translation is CASSQTSGASGHTQYF.

The CDR3 here is CASSQDRGYRPSGNTIYF. As DNA, the CDR3 is TGCGCCAGCAGCCAAGATCGGGGCTACCGTCCCTCTGGAAACACCATATATTTT. This rearrangement joins TRBV4-3 to TRBJ1-3; D might be TRBD1 (5 bases). The CDR3 runs 18 residues. Germline loops: CDR1 LGHNA, CDR2 YSLEER. The V gene lost 0 bases and the J gene lost 0 bases, with 15 bases spanning the gap.

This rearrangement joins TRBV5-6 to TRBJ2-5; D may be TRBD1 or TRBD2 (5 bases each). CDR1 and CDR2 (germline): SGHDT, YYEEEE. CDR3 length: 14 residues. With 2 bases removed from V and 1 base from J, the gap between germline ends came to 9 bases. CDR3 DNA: TGTGCCAGCAGCTTCACGGGGCCCCAAGAGACCCAGTACTTC. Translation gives CASSFTGPQETQYF.

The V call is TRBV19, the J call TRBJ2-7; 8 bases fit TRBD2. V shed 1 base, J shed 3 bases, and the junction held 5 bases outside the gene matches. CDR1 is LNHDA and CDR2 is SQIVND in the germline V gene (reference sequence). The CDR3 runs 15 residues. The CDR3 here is CASSIGSGRGYEQYF. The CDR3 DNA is TGTGCCAGTAGTATAGGGAGCGGGAGAGGCTACGAGCAGTACTTC.

CDR3 sequence reads: CASSFDSYAYEQYF. CDR3 DNA: TGTGCCAGCAGCTTCGACAGTTACGCCTACGAGCAGTACTTC. This chain joins TRBV5-6 and TRBJ2-7; maybe TRBD1 (5 bases). The CDR3 has 14 amino acids. The germline gives CDR1 SGHDT, CDR2 YYEEEE. Trimming removed 2 bases at V and 2 bases at J, with 11 bases between.

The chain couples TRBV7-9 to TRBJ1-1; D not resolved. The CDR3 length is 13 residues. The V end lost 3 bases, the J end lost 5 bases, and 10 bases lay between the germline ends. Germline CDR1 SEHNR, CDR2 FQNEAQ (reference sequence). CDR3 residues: CASSFDQDTEAFF. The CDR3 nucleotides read TGTGCCAGCAGCTTTGACCAGGATACTGAAGCTTTCTTT. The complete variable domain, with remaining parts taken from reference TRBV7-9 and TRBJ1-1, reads DTGVSQNPRHKITKRGQNVTFRCDPISEHNRLYWYRQTLGQGPEFLTYFQNEAQLEKSRLLSDRFSAERPKGSFSTLEIQRTEQGDSAMYLCASSFDQDTEAFFGQGTRLTVV.

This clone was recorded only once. The CDR3 nucleotides are TGTGCCAGCAGGGTTACTAGCGGGAGCCTCTGGGAGCAGTTCTTC. It encodes CASRVTSGSLWEQFF. V is TRBV27 and J is TRBJ2-1; 11 bases fit TRBD2. V trimming: 6 bases; J trimming: 10 bases; junction bases outside the gene matches: 11. CDR1 and CDR2 from the germline V gene are MNHEY and SMNVEV (reference sequence). This CDR3 contains 15 residues.

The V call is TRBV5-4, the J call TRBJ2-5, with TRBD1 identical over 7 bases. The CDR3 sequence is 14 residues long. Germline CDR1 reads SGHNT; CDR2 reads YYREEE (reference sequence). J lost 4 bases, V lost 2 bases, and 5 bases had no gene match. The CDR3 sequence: CASSLRTGAETQYF. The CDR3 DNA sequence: TGTGCCAGCAGCTTACGGACAGGAGCAGAGACCCAGTACTTC.

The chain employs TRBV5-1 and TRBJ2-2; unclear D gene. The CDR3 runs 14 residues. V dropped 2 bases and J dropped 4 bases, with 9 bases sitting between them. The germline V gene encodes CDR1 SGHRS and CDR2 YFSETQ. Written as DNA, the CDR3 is TGCGCCAGCAGCTTAGCACAATTCACCGGGGAGCTGTTTTTT. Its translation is CASSLAQFTGELFF.

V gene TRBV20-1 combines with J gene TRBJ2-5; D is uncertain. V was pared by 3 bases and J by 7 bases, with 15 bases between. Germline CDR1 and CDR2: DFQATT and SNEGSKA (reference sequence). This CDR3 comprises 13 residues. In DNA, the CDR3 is TGCAGTGCTAGTACGGGCAGAGTCGGGACCCAGTACTTC. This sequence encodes CSASTGRVGTQYF.

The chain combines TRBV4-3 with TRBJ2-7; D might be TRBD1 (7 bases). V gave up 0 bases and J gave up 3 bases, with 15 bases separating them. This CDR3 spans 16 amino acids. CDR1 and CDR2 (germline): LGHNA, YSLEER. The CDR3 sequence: CASSQEIFRGDYEQYF. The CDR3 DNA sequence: TGCGCCAGCAGCCAAGAGATTTTCAGGGGGGACTACGAGCAGTACTTC.

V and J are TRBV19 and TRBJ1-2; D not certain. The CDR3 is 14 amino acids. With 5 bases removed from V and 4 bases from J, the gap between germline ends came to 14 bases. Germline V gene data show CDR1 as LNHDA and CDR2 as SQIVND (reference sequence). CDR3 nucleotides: TGTGCCAGTAGTCCAACAATGGCTGGCTATGGCTACACCTTC. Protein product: CASSPTMAGYGYTF.

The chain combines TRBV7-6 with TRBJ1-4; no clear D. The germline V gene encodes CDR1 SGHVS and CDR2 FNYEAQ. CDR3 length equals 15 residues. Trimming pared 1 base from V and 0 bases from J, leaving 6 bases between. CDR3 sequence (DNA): TGTGCCAGCAGCTTAGGTTGGTCAACTAATGAAAAACTGTTTTTT. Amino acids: CASSLGWSTNEKLFF.

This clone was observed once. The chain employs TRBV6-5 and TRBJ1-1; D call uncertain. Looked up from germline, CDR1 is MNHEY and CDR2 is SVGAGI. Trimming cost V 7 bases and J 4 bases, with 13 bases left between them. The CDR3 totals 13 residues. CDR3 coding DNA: TGTGCCAGCATCGGTCCAGCAGGCACTGAAGCTTTCTTT. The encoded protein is CASIGPAGTEAFF.

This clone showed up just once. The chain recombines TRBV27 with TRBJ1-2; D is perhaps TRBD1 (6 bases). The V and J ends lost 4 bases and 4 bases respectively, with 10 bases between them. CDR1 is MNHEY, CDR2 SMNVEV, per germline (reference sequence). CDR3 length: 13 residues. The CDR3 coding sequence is TGTGCCAGCAGTTCCGGGGGGGCCTATGGCTACACCTTC. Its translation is CASSSGGAYGYTF.

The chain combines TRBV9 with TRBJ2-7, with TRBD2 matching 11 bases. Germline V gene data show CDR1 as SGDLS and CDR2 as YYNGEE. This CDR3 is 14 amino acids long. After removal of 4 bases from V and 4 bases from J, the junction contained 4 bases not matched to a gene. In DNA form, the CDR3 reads TGTGCCAGCAGCCCCCTAGCGGGGGGATACGAGCAGTACTTC. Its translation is CASSPLAGGYEQYF.

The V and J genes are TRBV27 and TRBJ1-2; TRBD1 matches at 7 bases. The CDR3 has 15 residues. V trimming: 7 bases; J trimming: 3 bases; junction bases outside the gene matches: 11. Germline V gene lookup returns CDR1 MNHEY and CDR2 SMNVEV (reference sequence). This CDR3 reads CASTPMGRGDYGYTF. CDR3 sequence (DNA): TGTGCCAGCACTCCAATGGGCAGGGGGGACTATGGCTACACCTTC.

CDR3 sequence: CASGVSASTDTQYF. The CDR3 DNA is TGTGCTAGTGGGGTTTCCGCTAGCACAGATACGCAGTATTTT. The chain combines TRBV12-5 with TRBJ2-3; D not certain. V lost 6 bases and J lost 0, with 10 bases in between. CDR1 and CDR2 from the germline V gene are LGHNT and FRNRAP. The CDR3 totals 14 residues.

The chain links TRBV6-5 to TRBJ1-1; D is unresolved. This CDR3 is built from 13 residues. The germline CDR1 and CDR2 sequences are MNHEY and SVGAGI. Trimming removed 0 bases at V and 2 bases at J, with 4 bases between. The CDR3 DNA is TGTGCCAGCAGTTACTCGAGTAACACTGAAGCTTTCTTT. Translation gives CASSYSSNTEAFF.

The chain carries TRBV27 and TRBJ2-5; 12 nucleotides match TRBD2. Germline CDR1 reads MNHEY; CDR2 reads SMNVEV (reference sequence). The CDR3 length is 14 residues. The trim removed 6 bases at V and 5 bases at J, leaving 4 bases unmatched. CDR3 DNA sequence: TGTGCCAGCAGACAGACTAGCGGGAGTGAGACCCAGTACTTC. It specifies CASRQTSGSETQYF.

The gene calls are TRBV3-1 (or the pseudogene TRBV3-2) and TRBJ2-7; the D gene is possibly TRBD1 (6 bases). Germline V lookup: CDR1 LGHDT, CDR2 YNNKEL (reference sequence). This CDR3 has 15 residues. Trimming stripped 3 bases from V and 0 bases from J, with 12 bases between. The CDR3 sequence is CASSHPGVYSYEQYF. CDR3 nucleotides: TGTGCCAGCAGCCACCCAGGGGTCTACTCCTACGAGCAGTACTTC.

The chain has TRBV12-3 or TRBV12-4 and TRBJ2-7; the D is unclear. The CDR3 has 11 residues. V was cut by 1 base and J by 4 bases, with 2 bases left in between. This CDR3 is CASSLVYEQYF. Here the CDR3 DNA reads TGTGCCAGCAGTTTAGTTTACGAGCAGTACTTC.

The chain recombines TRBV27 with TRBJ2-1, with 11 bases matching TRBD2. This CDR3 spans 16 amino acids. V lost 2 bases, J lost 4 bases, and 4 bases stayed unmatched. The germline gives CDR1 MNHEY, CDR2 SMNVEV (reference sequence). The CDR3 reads CASSLLAGGIYNEQFF. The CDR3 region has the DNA TGTGCCAGCAGTTTACTAGCGGGGGGTATATACAATGAGCAGTTCTTC.

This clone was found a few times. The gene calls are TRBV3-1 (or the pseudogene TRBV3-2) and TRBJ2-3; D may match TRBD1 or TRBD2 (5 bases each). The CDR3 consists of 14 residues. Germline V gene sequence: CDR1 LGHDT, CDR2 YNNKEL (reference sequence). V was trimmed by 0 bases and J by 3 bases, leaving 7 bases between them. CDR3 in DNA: TGTGCCAGCAGCCAAGATTGGGGGACAGATACGCAGTATTTT. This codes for CASSQDWGTDTQYF.